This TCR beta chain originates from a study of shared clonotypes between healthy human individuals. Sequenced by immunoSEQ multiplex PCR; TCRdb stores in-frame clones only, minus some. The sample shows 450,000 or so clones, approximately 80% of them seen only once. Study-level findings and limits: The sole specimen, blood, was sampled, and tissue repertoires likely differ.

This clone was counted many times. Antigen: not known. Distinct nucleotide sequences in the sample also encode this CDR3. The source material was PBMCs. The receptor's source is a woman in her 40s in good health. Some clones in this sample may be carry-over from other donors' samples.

The CDR3 DNA reads TGTGCCAGCACCTTACGGGGGGTGAACACTGAAGCTTTCTTT. Amino acid sequence: CASTLRGVNTEAFF. This chain connects TRBV28 to TRBJ1-1; maybe TRBD1 (5 bases). Germline V CDR1 and CDR2: MDHEN, SYDVKM. The V end lost 7 bases, the J end lost 0 bases, and 12 bases lay between the germline ends. The CDR3 spans 14 residues.